The text below deals with one TCR beta chain. The data originate from a study of T cells after yellow fever vaccination. TCRdb redid the calling of the 5' RACE reads with MiXCR, one entry per CDR3 protein. The sample has 300,000 to 450,000 distinct CDR3 sequences, 8% to 9.5% seen once. In germline, CDR1 is MNHEY, CDR2 SVGAGI. The length of the CDR3 is 15 residues. V was pared by 0 bases and J by 6 bases, with 5 bases of the junction left unmatched. The sequence was collected from a young man who received the YFV17D yellow fever vaccine. This sample comprised PBMCs, obtained roughly 45 days after the first yellow fever vaccination. The V call is TRBV6-5, the J call TRBJ2-1; TRBD1 aligns across 7 bases. In DNA form, the CDR3 reads TGTGCCAGCAGTTACTCGGGACAGAATATCAATGAGCAGTTCTTC. Its protein is CASSYSGQNINEQFF.